The 4 T cell receptor beta chains reported below all come from one sample, sequenced in a study of PD-1 blockade in classical Hodgkin lymphoma. After autologous stem cell transplantation all patients relapsed, and prior brentuximab vedotin exposure differed between cohorts. Generated by immunoSEQ multiplex PCR, the TCRdb table keeps only in-frame clones and is missing some. The sample includes about 97,000 clones, approximately 80% of them seen just once. The material was peripheral blood mononuclear cells (PBMCs), obtained at baseline. The receptor set was obtained from a human donor with classical Hodgkin lymphoma.

The chain employs TRBV5-4 and TRBJ2-1, with 11 bases matching TRBD2. The CDR3 is 18 amino acids. Germline V CDR1 and CDR2: SGHNT, YYREEE (reference sequence). The J segment lost 8 bases and the V segment lost 3 bases, leaving 16 bases of the junction unmatched. DNA for the CDR3: TGTGCCAGCAGCTCCGCCCGTGGAACTAGCGGGAGCTTCGATGAGCAGTTCTTC. As protein: CASSSARGTSGSFDEQFF.

The chain uses TRBV7-9 and TRBJ2-3, with 7 nucleotides matching TRBD2. The trim removed 2 bases at V and 5 bases at J, leaving 4 bases unmatched. The CDR3 covers 14 residues. The germline V gene has CDR1 SEHNR and CDR2 FQNEAQ (reference sequence). CDR3 bases: TGTGCCAGCAGCTTATCGGGAGGTGGAGATACGCAGTATTTT. Translating it yields CASSLSGGGDTQYF.

This clone was seen once. The CDR3 nucleotides read TGTGCTAGCAAAGGGGTGCCAGATACGCAGTATTTT. Amino acid sequence: CASKGVPDTQYF. The chain recombines TRBV12-5 with TRBJ2-3; D is perhaps TRBD1 (5 bases). Germline CDR1 reads LGHNT; CDR2 reads FRNRAP. The V end lost 9 bases, the J end lost 4 bases, and 11 bases lay between the germline ends. The CDR3 consists of 12 residues.

This clone has just a few counts. The chain links TRBV18 to TRBJ2-1; 15 bases line up with TRBD2. The CDR3 length is 19 residues. Losses at the gene ends were 2 bases for V and 7 bases for J; bases not matched to a gene: 12. CDR1 and CDR2 from the germline V gene are KGHSH and LQKENI. CDR3 region: CASSPGSRTSGREWNEQFF. The CDR3 DNA reads TGTGCCAGCTCACCAGGGAGCCGGACTAGCGGGAGGGAATGGAATGAGCAGTTCTTC.